Below, 30 T cell receptor beta chains from the same sample are listed, as sequenced in a study of response to subunit inactivated influenza vaccine. TCRdb re-called the RT-PCR reads with MiXCR, one entry per CDR3 protein. The repertoire holds about 700,000 distinct CDR3 sequences, with 12% to 15% as singletons. The sequencing used PBMCs from blood, collected 14 to 15 days before vaccination. The receptor set was obtained from a man aged 45-65 years who received an inactivated influenza vaccine.

The V and J genes are TRBV5-4 and TRBJ2-3; 9 nucleotides line up with TRBD1. This CDR3 spans 16 amino acids. Germline-derived CDR1 and CDR2 are SGHNT and YYREEE (reference sequence). J gave up 4 bases and V 0 bases, and 6 bases lay outside the gene matches. The CDR3 nucleotides are TGTGCCAGCAGCTTGGAGGGGACAGGGTGGGCAGATACGCAGTATTTT. It yields the protein CASSLEGTGWADTQYF.

The genes are TRBV6-5 and TRBJ2-5; perhaps D is TRBD1 or TRBD2 (5 bases each). This CDR3 is built from 14 residues. The V and J ends lost 0 bases and 3 bases respectively, with 8 bases between them. Germline CDR1 reads MNHEY; CDR2 reads SVGAGI. The CDR3 DNA sequence: TGTGCCAGCAGTTACTCGGGGACCAAAGAGACCCAGTACTTC. As protein: CASSYSGTKETQYF.

This clonotype was seen only a few times. The chain carries TRBV5-5 and TRBJ2-4; the D is unclear. Germline V lookup: CDR1 SGHKS, CDR2 YYEKEE (reference sequence). V lost 0 bases and J lost 1, with 11 bases in between. The CDR3 is 16 amino acids. Here the CDR3 DNA reads TGTGCCAGCAGCTTGGTCTCTACACGGGCCAAAAACATTCAGTACTTC. Its translation is CASSLVSTRAKNIQYF.

This clonotype has just a few counts. This chain links TRBV20-1 with TRBJ2-1; D remains unclear. CDR1 DFQATT and CDR2 SNEGSKA come from the germline V gene (reference sequence). Trimming removed 0 bases from V and 2 bases from J, with 11 bases in between. The CDR3 extends over 15 amino acids. The chain's CDR3 is CSARDPVGTYNEQFF. DNA of the CDR3: TGCAGTGCTAGAGACCCGGTGGGCACCTACAATGAGCAGTTCTTC.

The J gene is TRBJ2-7, the V gene TRBV7-8; a possible D gene is TRBD1 (5 bases). This CDR3 has 14 residues. Germline V gene sequence: CDR1 SGHVS, CDR2 FQNEAQ. The V end lost 5 bases, the J end lost 1 base, and 12 bases lay between the germline ends. CDR3: CASSQGHMSYEQYF. CDR3 nucleotide sequence: TGTGCCAGCAGCCAAGGACACATGTCCTACGAGCAGTACTTC.

The rearrangement links TRBV7-2 to TRBJ1-2; D is unresolved. V lost 2 bases and J 5 bases, leaving 6 bases between the germline ends. The CDR3 is 12 amino acids. Per the germline V gene, CDR1 is SGHTA and CDR2 is FQGNSA. The CDR3 DNA reads as TGTGCCAGCAGCTTATCCATTTATGGCTACACCTTC. It codes for CASSLSIYGYTF.

This clonotype was observed a few times. V is TRBV6-6 and J is TRBJ2-1, with D hard to call. V was clipped by 6 bases and J by 8 bases, with 11 bases between them. The CDR3 length is 12 residues. Germline V gene data show CDR1 as MNHNY and CDR2 as SVGAGI (reference sequence). The CDR3 region is CASRPADHEQFF. The CDR3 bases are TGTGCCAGCAGGCCCGCGGACCATGAGCAGTTCTTC.

In its sample, this clonotype was seen a few times. The chain carries TRBV9 and TRBJ2-5, with 10 bases aligning to TRBD1. Germline V gene sequence: CDR1 SGDLS, CDR2 YYNGEE. The V gene end was trimmed by 7 bases and the J gene end by 2 bases; junction bases not matched to a gene: 8. The CDR3 extends over 15 amino acids. CDR3 bases: TGTGCCAGCCAAGCCGGGACAGGGGCTCAAGAGACCCAGTACTTC. Its translation: CASQAGTGAQETQYF.

A few counts support this clonotype. This chain joins TRBV6-6 and TRBJ1-3; D possibly corresponds to TRBD1 (5 bases). V lost 10 bases to trimming and J lost 4 bases, with 14 bases between them. The CDR3 has 13 residues. Germline CDR1 MNHNY, CDR2 SVGAGI (reference sequence). The CDR3 DNA is TGTGCCACGGCGGGGGTTGCGGGAAACACCATATATTTT. It specifies CATAGVAGNTIYF.

This chain joins TRBV19 and TRBJ2-5; TRBD2 matches 10 bases. The CDR3 is 15 residues long. The germline CDR1 and CDR2 sequences are LNHDA and SQIVND (reference sequence). V gave up 5 bases and J gave up 4 bases; unmatched junction bases: 7. The CDR3 DNA is TGTGCCAGTAGTTCCAACCTAGCGGGGGCAGAGACCCAGTACTTC. Residues: CASSSNLAGAETQYF.

This clonotype was observed a few times. This chain joins TRBV7-8 and TRBJ2-6; D is possibly TRBD1 (5 bases). This CDR3 has 15 amino acids. V was trimmed by 4 bases and J by 3 bases, leaving 10 bases between them. The V gene's germline CDR1 is SGHVS and CDR2 FQNEAQ. CDR3 loop: CASSSPGLGANVLTF. CDR3 nucleotides: TGTGCCAGCAGCTCCCCAGGGCTTGGGGCCAACGTCCTGACTTTC.

This clonotype was counted between two and nine times. This chain uses TRBV5-1 with TRBJ2-3, with D maybe TRBD1 (5 bases). The germline CDR1 and CDR2 sequences are SGHRS and YFSETQ. The CDR3 runs 16 residues. V lost 0 bases to trimming and J lost 1 base, with 12 bases between them. In DNA form, the CDR3 reads TGCGCCAGCAGCTTGGACAGGCCGTGGGGCACAGATACGCAGTATTTT. Its protein product is CASSLDRPWGTDTQYF.

This clonotype was found many times. The rearrangement joins TRBV12-3 or TRBV12-4 to TRBJ2-3; D not resolved. Trimming left V 6 bases short and J 1 base short, with 11 bases between. There are 14 residues in the CDR3. The CDR3 here is CASSTDIRTDTQYF. The CDR3 nucleotides read TGTGCCAGCAGCACAGACATACGCACAGATACGCAGTATTTT.

V is TRBV7-2 and J is TRBJ2-1, with D perhaps matching TRBD2 (6 bases). CDR1 and CDR2 (germline): SGHTA, FQGNSA. The CDR3 is 14 amino acids. The V and J ends lost 2 bases and 6 bases respectively, with 11 bases between them. The CDR3 sequence: CASSLNGRINEQFF. CDR3 sequence (DNA): TGTGCCAGCAGCTTAAACGGGAGAATCAATGAGCAGTTCTTC. The entire variable domain, with the rest obtained from reference TRBV7-2 and TRBJ2-1, is as follows: GAGVSQSPSNKVTEKGKDVELRCDPISGHTALYWYRQSLGQGLEFLIYFQGNSAPDKSGLPSDRFSAERTGGSVSTLTIQRTQQEDSAVYLCASSLNGRINEQFFGPGTRLTVL.

The chain uses TRBV10-2 and TRBJ1-5; 8 bases are shared with TRBD1. The CDR3 has 16 amino acids. Germline loops: CDR1 WSHSY, CDR2 SAAADI. After removal of 6 bases from V and 1 base from J, the junction contained 8 bases not matched to a gene. The CDR3 DNA reads TGCGCCAGCAGCCTAGGACAGGGCCTCAGCAATCAGCCCCAGCATTTT. Protein: CASSLGQGLSNQPQHF.

This clonotype was counted only a few times. The chain couples TRBV6-1 to TRBJ2-5; either TRBD1 or TRBD2 may supply D (5 bases each). With 11 bases removed from V and 4 bases from J, the gap between germline ends came to 23 bases. The germline gives CDR1 MNHNS, CDR2 SASEGT. There are 15 residues in the CDR3. CDR3 sequence (DNA): TGTGCCTCTACCGGGGCCACCGTTAGAGGAGAGACCCAGTACTTC. It encodes CASTGATVRGETQYF.

This clonotype has a handful of counts. J is TRBJ2-3 and V is TRBV28, with TRBD1 matching over 7 bases. V gave up 4 bases and J gave up 2 bases; unmatched junction bases: 6. CDR1 and CDR2 (germline): MDHEN, SYDVKM. The CDR3 loop spans 15 amino acids. This chain's CDR3 is CASSSWDSFTDTQYF. In nucleotides, the CDR3 is TGTGCCAGCAGTTCTTGGGACAGTTTCACAGATACGCAGTATTTT.

This clonotype was seen at least ten times. This chain connects TRBV12-3 or TRBV12-4 to TRBJ2-2; TRBD1 matches at 11 bases. The CDR3 loop spans 16 amino acids. V lost 6 bases and J lost 4; bases outside the gene matches: 7. The CDR3 here is CASRFGTGGITGELFF. The CDR3 DNA is TGTGCCAGCAGATTCGGGACAGGGGGGATCACCGGGGAGCTGTTTTTT.

This clonotype was seen more than once but under ten times. The chain uses TRBV6-5 and TRBJ2-7; 11 positions match TRBD1. Trimming took 2 bases from V and 3 from J; bases not matched to a gene: 3. Per germline, CDR1 MNHEY and CDR2 SVGAGI. The CDR3 covers 15 residues. The CDR3 DNA reads TGTGCCAGCAGTTACGGGACAGGGGGACACTACGAGCAGTACTTC. As protein: CASSYGTGGHYEQYF.

This clonotype appeared a few times. The chain has TRBV27 and TRBJ1-1, with a tentative D call TRBD1 (6 bases). The CDR3 spans 14 residues. The V end lost 5 bases, the J end lost 5 bases, and 15 bases lay between the germline ends. Germline V CDR1 and CDR2: MNHEY, SMNVEV (reference sequence). The CDR3 DNA is TGTGCCAGCAGTGTACAGGGAAGCCGAACTGAAGCTTTCTTT. Its protein product is CASSVQGSRTEAFF.

This clonotype was seen more than once but under ten times. This chain links TRBV9 with TRBJ2-3; 8 bases match TRBD2. The CDR3 is 16 residues long. From germline, CDR1 is SGDLS and CDR2 YYNGEE. V lost 0 bases to trimming and J lost 2 bases; unmatched junction nucleotides: 5. This CDR3 reads CASSVGAGEPTDTQYF. CDR3 sequence (DNA): TGTGCCAGCAGCGTAGGAGCGGGGGAGCCCACAGATACGCAGTATTTT.

Turning to this clonotype: A much larger clone differs from this one at a single base, so this may be a read error. This sequence joins TRBV20-1 and TRBJ2-7; 8 nucleotides match TRBD2. Germline-derived CDR1 and CDR2 are DFQATT and SNEGSKA (reference sequence). V dropped 3 bases and J dropped 6; count of bases not matched to a gene: 7. This CDR3 is 13 amino acids long. The CDR3 DNA reads as TGCAGTGCTAGTAGCGGCGGGGGGCCCGAGCAGTACTTC. Translated: CSASSGGGPEQYF.

The chain carries TRBV5-1 and TRBJ2-5, with D possibly matching TRBD2 (6 bases). The CDR3 loop spans 14 amino acids. Germline V lookup: CDR1 SGHRS, CDR2 YFSETQ. Trimming pared 4 bases from V and 5 bases from J, leaving 15 bases between. The CDR3 loop reads CASSPGVGRETQYF. CDR3 nucleotides: TGCGCCAGCAGCCCGGGGGTTGGCAGGGAGACCCAGTACTTC. Together with reference TRBV5-1 and TRBJ2-5, the CDR3 gives the full variable domain: KAGVTQTPRYLIKTRGQQVTLSCSPISGHRSVSWYQQTPGQGLQFLFEYFSETQRNKGNFPGRFSGRQFSNSRSEMNVSTLELGDSALYLCASSPGVGRETQYFGPGTRLLVL.

The rearrangement joins TRBV19 to TRBJ2-5, with TRBD2 identical over 14 bases. The J segment lost 3 bases and the V segment lost 5 bases, leaving 5 bases of the junction unmatched. Germline V CDR1 and CDR2: LNHDA, SQIVND (reference sequence). This CDR3 spans 16 amino acids. CDR3 DNA sequence: TGTGCCAGTAGTCCCGGACTAGCGGGGGGTGAAGAGACCCAGTACTTC. Its protein product is CASSPGLAGGEETQYF.

This clonotype has ten or more counts. This sequence joins TRBV20-1 and TRBJ2-5, with D possibly called TRBD1 or TRBD2 (5 bases each). The CDR3 is 13 amino acids. Trimming left V 0 bases short and J 5 bases short, with 10 bases between. Germline CDR1 reads DFQATT; CDR2 reads SNEGSKA (reference sequence). This chain's CDR3 is CSARDLRGETQYF. CDR3 nucleotide sequence: TGCAGTGCTAGAGATCTGAGGGGTGAGACCCAGTACTTC.

Of note for this clonotype: A clone one base away is much larger, so this may be a read error. V is TRBV7-8 and J is TRBJ2-5; the D is unclear. V lost 5 bases and J 5 bases, leaving 9 bases between the germline ends. The CDR3 has 12 residues. CDR1 and CDR2 (germline): SGHVS, FQNEAQ. CDR3 coding DNA: TGTGCCAGCAGCACGGTGCCGGAGACCCAGTACTTC. It specifies CASSTVPETQYF.

This clonotype was recorded many times. This chain uses TRBV7-8 with TRBJ2-5, with D perhaps TRBD1 (6 bases). The germline CDR1 and CDR2 sequences are SGHVS and FQNEAQ. The CDR3 has 15 residues. Deletions cut 1 base from V and 5 bases from J, with 14 bases between. The CDR3 DNA reads TGTGCCAGCAGCTTAGGGGTACTTCAGGGGGAGACCCAGTACTTC. This translates into CASSLGVLQGETQYF.

This clonotype showed up many times. The chain couples TRBV12-3 or TRBV12-4 to TRBJ2-1; 12 bases agree with TRBD2. Trimming cost V 7 bases and J 8 bases; bases outside gene matches: 9. CDR3 length: 15 amino acids. CDR3 DNA sequence: TGTGCCAGCACCAAGACTAGCGGGAGCGGCGATGAGCAGTTCTTC. Residues: CASTKTSGSGDEQFF.

Only a few counts were recorded for this clonotype. The chain couples TRBV20-1 to TRBJ2-5; tentative D call: TRBD1 (6 bases). CDR3 size: 13 residues. V was shortened by 0 bases and J by 4 bases, with 9 bases between the two germline ends. CDR1 and CDR2 (germline): DFQATT, SNEGSKA (reference sequence). For the CDR3, the DNA is TGCAGTGCTAGAGAATGGGGGCGAGAGACCCAGTACTTC. It translates to CSAREWGRETQYF.

In its sample, this clonotype was seen many times. V usage is TRBV20-1 and J usage is TRBJ1-3; D ambiguous. The V gene's germline CDR1 is DFQATT and CDR2 SNEGSKA (reference sequence). Between the trimmed V and J ends, which lost 3 bases and 0 bases, there was a span of 9 bases. The CDR3 covers 14 residues. The CDR3 DNA sequence: TGCAGTGCTAGTTTACCGAACTCTGGAAACACCATATATTTT. Protein sequence: CSASLPNSGNTIYF.